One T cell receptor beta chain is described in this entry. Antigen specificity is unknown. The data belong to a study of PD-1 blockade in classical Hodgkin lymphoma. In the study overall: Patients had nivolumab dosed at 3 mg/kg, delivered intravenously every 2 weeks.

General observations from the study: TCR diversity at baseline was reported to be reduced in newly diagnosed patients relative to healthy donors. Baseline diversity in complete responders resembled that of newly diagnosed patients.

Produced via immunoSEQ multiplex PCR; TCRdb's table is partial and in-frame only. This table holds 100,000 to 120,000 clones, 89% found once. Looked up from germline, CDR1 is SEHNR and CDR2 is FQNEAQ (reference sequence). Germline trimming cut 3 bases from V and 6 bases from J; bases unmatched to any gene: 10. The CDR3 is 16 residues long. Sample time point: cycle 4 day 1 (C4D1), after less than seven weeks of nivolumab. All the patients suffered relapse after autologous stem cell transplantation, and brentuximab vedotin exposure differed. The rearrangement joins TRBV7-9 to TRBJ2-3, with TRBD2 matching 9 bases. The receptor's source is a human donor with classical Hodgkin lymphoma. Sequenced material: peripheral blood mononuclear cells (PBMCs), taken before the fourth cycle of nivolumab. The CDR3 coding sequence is TGTGCCAGCAGCTTTAATAGCGGGAGTTTAGCGGATACGCAGTATTTT. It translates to CASSFNSGSLADTQYF.